These 13 T cell receptor beta chains were all obtained from the same sample, sequenced in a study of regulatory and conventional T cells in RAG deficiency. Blood CD4+ CD25-low CD127-high conventional T cells supplied the genomic DNA template. Assay: immunoSEQ multiplex PCR; the TCRdb copy retains only in-frame clones and omits some. The table includes roughly 32,000 clones, 90% to 97% detected once. This sample also appeared in a second study, on regulatory T cells. As that study records: Amplification used 52 TRBV primers and 13 TRBJ primers.

Input material: CD25- CD4+ T cells sorted from blood. The receptors come from a human donor in good health.

The chain recombines TRBV4-1 with TRBJ1-1; D is undetermined. This CDR3 is built from 15 residues. The germline gives CDR1 MGHRA, CDR2 YSYEKL. V gave up 2 bases and J gave up 0 bases, with 10 bases separating them. CDR3 residues: CASSQPVRLNTEAFF. The DNA of the CDR3 is TGCGCCAGCAGCCAACCTGTGCGTTTGAACACTGAAGCTTTCTTT.

The chain is built from TRBV6-1 and TRBJ2-7; D is undetermined. Germline V gene data show CDR1 as MNHNS and CDR2 as SASEGT. The CDR3 has 15 amino acids. V was clipped by 1 base and J by 0 bases, with 10 bases between them. The CDR3 sequence is CASSEVTFVSYEQYF. CDR3 coding DNA: TGTGCCAGCAGTGAAGTAACATTCGTCTCCTACGAGCAGTACTTC.

The chain has TRBV14 and TRBJ1-6; D might be TRBD1 (5 bases). The V end was cut by 3 bases, the J end by 9 bases, with 18 bases between. The CDR3 is 16 amino acids. Germline values: CDR1 SGHDN, CDR2 FVKESK. Here the CDR3 DNA reads TGTGCCAGCAGCCACCATCAGGGATTGTTAGGTTCACCCCTCCACTTT. Translating gives CASSHHQGLLGSPLHF.

V gene TRBV6-1 combines with J gene TRBJ1-1, with 8 bases lining up with TRBD1. V was clipped by 6 bases and J by 1 base; unmatched bases: 4. This CDR3 has 14 amino acids. Germline V gene data show CDR1 as MNHNS and CDR2 as SASEGT. The CDR3 here is CASRTGVWNTEAFF. DNA of the CDR3: TGTGCCAGCAGGACAGGGGTATGGAACACTGAAGCTTTCTTT.

The rearrangement uses TRBV27 and TRBJ1-2; 10 nucleotides line up with TRBD1. The J segment lost 5 bases and the V segment lost 9 bases, leaving 9 bases of the junction unmatched. Germline V gene sequence: CDR1 MNHEY, CDR2 SMNVEV (reference sequence). This CDR3 spans 14 amino acids. The chain's CDR3 is CASSGTGVWYGYTF. DNA for the CDR3: TGTGCCAGTAGCGGGACAGGGGTTTGGTATGGCTACACCTTC.

This chain links TRBV10-3 with TRBJ2-2; weak D call: TRBD2 (6 bases). Trimming cost V 6 bases and J 4 bases, with 12 bases left between them. Per germline, CDR1 ENHRY and CDR2 SYGVKD. The CDR3 has 14 residues. In DNA form, the CDR3 reads TGTGCCATCAGATCGGGGGAGAGCACCGGGGAGCTGTTTTTT. Protein sequence: CAIRSGESTGELFF.

The chain couples TRBV7-6 to TRBJ2-7, with D possibly being TRBD2 (6 bases). The CDR3 runs to 15 residues. V shed 3 bases and J shed 0 bases, with 12 bases lying between them. Germline V gene sequence: CDR1 SGHVS, CDR2 FNYEAQ. The CDR3: CASSFSERVSYEQYF. Written as DNA, the CDR3 is TGTGCCAGCAGCTTTAGCGAGCGGGTCTCCTACGAGCAGTACTTC.

This chain uses TRBV4-1 with TRBJ2-3; 7 nucleotides agree with TRBD2. J gave up 2 bases and V 1 base, and 6 bases lay outside the gene matches. CDR1 is MGHRA, CDR2 YSYEKL, per germline. The CDR3 is 16 residues long. CDR3 bases: TGCGCCAGCAGCCAAGGTGCTAGCGGAGTCACAGATACGCAGTATTTT. Residues: CASSQGASGVTDTQYF.

The chain has TRBV6-1 and TRBJ1-1; D is uncertain. This CDR3 spans 15 amino acids. V was clipped by 6 bases and J by 6 bases, with 20 bases between them. Germline V gene sequence: CDR1 MNHNS, CDR2 SASEGT. CDR3 nucleotide sequence: TGTGCCAGCAGCCCTTCGACTCGACGACTGCCTGAAGCTTTCTTT. Protein product: CASSPSTRRLPEAFF.

The rearrangement links TRBV6-1 to TRBJ1-5; D remains unclear. V lost 4 bases and J 3 bases, leaving 10 bases between the germline ends. The V gene's germline CDR1 is MNHNS and CDR2 SASEGT. The CDR3 extends over 14 amino acids. The CDR3 region has the DNA TGTGCCAGCAGTGCGGCAGGAAACAATCAGCCCCAGCATTTT. Its translation: CASSAAGNNQPQHF.

This sequence joins TRBV7-6 and TRBJ2-6; the D gene is possibly TRBD1 (5 bases). CDR3 length: 18 residues. From germline, CDR1 is SGHVS and CDR2 FNYEAQ. V lost 6 bases to trimming and J lost 4 bases, with 22 bases between them. CDR3 DNA sequence: TGTGCCAGCAGTTTACTTACTCAGGGTTCTTCCGGGGCCAACGTCCTGACTTTC. Residues: CASSLLTQGSSGANVLTF.

V usage is TRBV6-5 and J usage is TRBJ2-5; 10 nucleotides align to TRBD2. The length of the CDR3 is 16 residues. Germline assignment: CDR1 MNHEY and CDR2 SVGAGI. Trimming took 3 bases from V and 5 from J; bases not matched to a gene: 9. Here the CDR3 reads CASSYGSGGASETQYF. CDR3 DNA sequence: TGTGCCAGCAGTTATGGCAGCGGGGGGGCCTCGGAGACCCAGTACTTC.

V gene TRBV28 combines with J gene TRBJ2-7, with D unclear. V was cut by 2 bases and J by 4 bases, with 6 bases left in between. CDR3 length equals 12 residues. Germline V CDR1 and CDR2: MDHEN, SYDVKM. CDR3 coding DNA: TGTGCCAGCAGTTTAGTGCAGTACGAGCAGTACTTC. This gives the protein CASSLVQYEQYF. Variable domain in full (rest from reference TRBV28 and TRBJ2-7): DVKVTQSSRYLVKRTGEKVFLECVQDMDHENMFWYRQDPGLGLRLIYFSYDVKMKEKGDIPEGYSVSREKKERFSLILESASTNQTSMYLCASSLVQYEQYFGPGTRLTVT.